Below, 13 T cell receptor beta chains from the same sample are listed, as sequenced in a study of CD8+ T cells in alopecia areata. Sequencing templates came from extracted RNA that was reverse transcribed into cDNA. Some clones are missing from TCRdb's copy, which holds only in-frame ones; the method was immunoSEQ multiplex PCR. Here the sample spans more than 90,000 clones, 50% to 60% being singletons. As for treatment: oral pan-JAK inhibitor, 5-10 mg twice daily. Specimen: CD8+ T cells sorted from blood, collected at approximately week 56, from a patient treated with tofacitinib. These receptors all stem from a human donor with alopecia areata.

V and J are TRBV30 and TRBJ2-7, with D tentatively TRBD1 (5 bases). The germline V gene has CDR1 GTSNPN and CDR2 SVGIG (reference sequence). This CDR3 has 11 amino acids. Trimming stripped 4 bases from V and 3 bases from J, with 7 bases between. In nucleotides, the CDR3 is TGTGCCTGGACGCAGGGCTACGAGCAGTACTTC. It translates to CAWTQGYEQYF.

The gene calls are TRBV6-1 and TRBJ1-1, with TRBD1 as a possible D gene (6 bases). CDR1 is MNHNS, CDR2 SASEGT, per germline. V lost 2 bases and J 0 bases, leaving 10 bases between the germline ends. The CDR3 sequence is 15 residues long. The DNA of the CDR3 is TGTGCCAGCAGTGAAAAGAGGACAGTGAACACTGAAGCTTTCTTT. This sequence encodes CASSEKRTVNTEAFF.

The genes are TRBV4-1 and TRBJ1-5; D ambiguous. Trimming took off 0 bases at V and 3 bases at J, with 15 bases between the two ends. The CDR3 runs to 17 residues. The germline V gene has CDR1 MGHRA and CDR2 YSYEKL. In nucleotides, the CDR3 is TGCGCCAGCAGCCAAGATACCGTGGGAAAATTCAATCAGCCCCAGCATTTT. It specifies CASSQDTVGKFNQPQHF.

This clone was picked up a small number of times. The V gene is TRBV5-1, the J gene TRBJ2-2; tentative D call: TRBD2 (6 bases). This CDR3 is built from 16 residues. The V end was cut by 2 bases, the J end by 5 bases, with 16 bases between. CDR1 and CDR2 (germline): SGHRS, YFSETQ. This CDR3 is CASSFFVSGGTGELFF. CDR3 sequence (DNA): TGCGCCAGCAGCTTCTTTGTCAGCGGAGGGACCGGGGAGCTGTTTTTT.

A few counts support this clone. Here the CDR3 DNA reads TGCAGCTCCCATAGCGATGGCGGGGAGCTGTTTTTT. It yields the protein CSSHSDGGELFF. The J gene is TRBJ2-2, the V gene TRBV29-1, with D tentatively TRBD2 (5 bases). The germline CDR1 and CDR2 sequences are SQVTM and ANQGSEA. This CDR3 region has 12 residues. The V end lost 8 bases, the J end lost 7 bases, and 14 bases lay between the germline ends.

The rearrangement joins TRBV28 to TRBJ2-5; the D gene is possibly TRBD1 (5 bases). V gave up 8 bases and J gave up 12 bases, with 16 bases separating them. The V gene's germline CDR1 is MDHEN and CDR2 SYDVKM. The CDR3 is 11 residues long. The CDR3 loop is CASGIGAWEYF. CDR3 nucleotides: TGTGCCAGCGGTATTGGGGCTTGGGAGTACTTC. Together with reference TRBV28 and TRBJ2-5, the CDR3 gives the full variable domain: DVKVTQSSRYLVKRTGEKVFLECVQDMDHENMFWYRQDPGLGLRLIYFSYDVKMKEKGDIPEGYSVSREKKERFSLILESASTNQTSMYLCASGIGAWEYFGPGTRLLVL.

The genes are TRBV27 and TRBJ1-2, with TRBD1 matching 7 bases. Per the germline V gene, CDR1 is MNHEY and CDR2 is SMNVEV (reference sequence). The J segment lost 8 bases and the V segment lost 2 bases, leaving 5 bases of the junction unmatched. The CDR3 extends over 13 amino acids. This chain's CDR3 is CASSLTRGNGYTF. CDR3 coding DNA: TGTGCCAGCAGTTTAACCAGGGGGAACGGCTACACCTTC.

The chain combines TRBV9 with TRBJ1-5; D call uncertain. The CDR3 covers 13 residues. V lost 0 bases to trimming and J lost 10 bases, with 11 bases between them. In germline, CDR1 is SGDLS, CDR2 YYNGEE. CDR3 in amino acids: CASSVGGRNPQHF. Here the CDR3 DNA reads TGTGCCAGCAGCGTAGGTGGCAGGAACCCCCAGCATTTT.

The sample holds one count of this clone. V is TRBV10-3 and J is TRBJ2-3; 9 nucleotides align to TRBD2. There are 15 residues in the CDR3. CDR1 ENHRY and CDR2 SYGVKD come from the germline V gene. V shed 2 bases and J 1 base; nucleotides not matched to a gene: 1. Written as DNA, the CDR3 is TGTGCCATCAGTGAGAGGACTAGCGGCACAGATACGCAGTATTTT. Translation: CAISERTSGTDTQYF.

The V gene is TRBV2, the J gene TRBJ1-5; D unclear. The germline gives CDR1 SNHLY, CDR2 FYNNEI. The CDR3 consists of 15 residues. Deletions cut 2 bases from V and 0 bases from J, with 8 bases between. The CDR3 sequence is CASSETAVSNQPQHF. CDR3 DNA: TGTGCCAGCAGTGAAACGGCAGTTAGCAATCAGCCCCAGCATTTT.

V and J are TRBV9 and TRBJ1-4; D not resolved. The length of the CDR3 is 14 residues. Germline-derived CDR1 and CDR2 are SGDLS and YYNGEE. V was cut by 0 bases and J by 5 bases, with 8 bases left in between. This chain's CDR3 is CASSVAQTNEKLFF. CDR3 DNA: TGTGCCAGCAGCGTAGCCCAGACGAATGAAAAACTGTTTTTT. The complete variable domain, with remaining parts taken from reference TRBV9 and TRBJ1-4, reads DSGVTQTPKHLITATGQRVTLRCSPRSGDLSVYWYQQSLDQGLQFLIQYYNGEERAKGNILERFSAQQFPDLHSELNLSSLELGDSALYFCASSVAQTNEKLFFGSGTQLSVL.

J is TRBJ1-1 and V is TRBV19, with D uncertain. This CDR3 has 13 amino acids. Germline assignment: CDR1 LNHDA and CDR2 SQIVND (reference sequence). Trimming stripped 5 bases from V and 1 base from J, with 8 bases between. The CDR3 protein is CASSPSGNTEAFF. The CDR3 nucleotides read TGTGCCAGTAGTCCCTCGGGGAACACTGAAGCTTTCTTT.

The rearrangement uses TRBV4-1 and TRBJ2-3; weak D call: TRBD1 (6 bases). This CDR3 region has 18 residues. The germline V and J ends were trimmed by 0 bases and 4 bases, with 20 bases remaining between them. Germline V lookup: CDR1 MGHRA, CDR2 YSYEKL. The CDR3 nucleotides read TGCGCCAGCAGCCAAGAGGGGACCAGGGGAAATTTCGCAGATACGCAGTATTTT. It yields the protein CASSQEGTRGNFADTQYF.